This T cell receptor (beta chain) was captured by sequencing in a study of spatial heterogeneity in lung cancer. About the research overall: Each distinct TCR and UMI combination averaged more than ten appearances in raw reads.

In its sample, this clonotype was seen many times. TCRdb re-analysed the 5' RACE reads in MiXCR, keeping a single row per CDR3 protein. The sample contains about 40,000 distinct CDR3 sequences, 5.2% of which appear only once. Time point here: sample taken at primary tumor resection. Whole RNA obtained from tumor, nontumor lung or frozen PBMC underwent sequencing without sorting. The germline V gene has CDR1 SEHNR and CDR2 FQNEAQ (reference sequence). Between the trimmed V and J ends, which lost 5 bases and 0 bases, there was a span of 13 bases. The CDR3 is 15 amino acids. Source: PBMCs, taken at surgery. J is TRBJ1-2 and V is TRBV7-9; D gene unclear. The origin of this receptor is a female donor with early-stage non-small cell lung cancer. CDR3 nucleotide sequence: TGTGCCAGCAGCCCCTTGGCAGCCTCTAACTATGGCTACACCTTC. Its translation: CASSPLAASNYGYTF.